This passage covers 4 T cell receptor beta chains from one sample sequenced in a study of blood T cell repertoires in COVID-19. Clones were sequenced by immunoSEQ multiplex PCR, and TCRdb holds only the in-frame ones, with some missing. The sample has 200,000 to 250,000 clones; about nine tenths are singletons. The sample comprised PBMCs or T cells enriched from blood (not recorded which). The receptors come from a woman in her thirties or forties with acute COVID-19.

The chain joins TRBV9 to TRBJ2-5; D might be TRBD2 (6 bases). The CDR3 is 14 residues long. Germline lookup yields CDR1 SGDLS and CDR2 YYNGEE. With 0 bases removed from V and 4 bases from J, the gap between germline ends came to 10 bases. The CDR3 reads CASSVGGTRETQYF. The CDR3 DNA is TGTGCCAGCAGCGTAGGCGGGACGAGAGAGACCCAGTACTTC.

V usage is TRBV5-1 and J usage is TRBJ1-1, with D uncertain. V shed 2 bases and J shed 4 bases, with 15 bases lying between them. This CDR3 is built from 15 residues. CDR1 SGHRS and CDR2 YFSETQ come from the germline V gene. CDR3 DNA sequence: TGCGCCAGCAGCTTATCCTCATGGCCGGGCACTGAAGCTTTCTTT. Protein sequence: CASSLSSWPGTEAFF.

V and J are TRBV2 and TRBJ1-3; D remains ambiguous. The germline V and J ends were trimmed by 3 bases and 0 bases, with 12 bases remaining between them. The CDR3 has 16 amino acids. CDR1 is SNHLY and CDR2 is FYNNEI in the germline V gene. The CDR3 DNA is TGTGCCAGCAGTGATCCAGGTTCTCCCTCTGGAAACACCATATATTTT. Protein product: CASSDPGSPSGNTIYF.

CDR3 coding DNA: TGTGCCAGCAGCCTTGTACCAGTCGATACGCAGTATTTT. Translating gives CASSLVPVDTQYF. The chain carries TRBV7-9 and TRBJ2-3; no definite D call. CDR1 SEHNR and CDR2 FQNEAQ come from the germline V gene (reference sequence). The CDR3 sequence is 13 residues long. The V end lost 5 bases, the J end lost 6 bases, and 12 bases lay between the germline ends.